This TCR beta chain was sequenced in a study of T cells after posttransplantation cyclophosphamide. Overall study findings and caveats: Tissue-infiltrating T cells from skin or gut overlapped little with blood T cells. Recipient CMV seropositivity and CMV reactivation strongly tracked TRB clonality. Donor CD8+ memory clones often dominated recipient blood repertoires at later times.

The table lists this clone with a few counts. The antigen is not known. A marrow graft followed busulfan-fludarabine conditioning, with cyclophosphamide on days +3 and +4. Germline-derived CDR1 and CDR2 are SEHNR and FQNEAQ (reference sequence). The CDR3 sequence is 13 residues long. V shed 2 bases, J shed 6 bases, and the junction held 2 bases outside the gene matches. TCRdb's copy holds only in-frame clones and misses some; the assay was immunoSEQ multiplex PCR. The sample includes tens of thousands of clones, around 80% of them seen just once. The genes are TRBV7-9 and TRBJ1-1; 8 bases are shared with TRBD1. The starting material was CD4+ T cells sorted from blood, obtained 1,700 to 2,000 days after a stem cell transplant with posttransplant cyclophosphamide. The TCR originated in a female patient aged 40 to 50 who received an allogeneic stem cell transplant from a related donor, was CMV-positive, and had no GVHD. Some T cells may originate from the graft donor. This CDR3 is CASSLTGGSEAFF. CDR3 nucleotide sequence: TGTGCCAGCAGCTTAACAGGGGGATCTGAAGCTTTCTTT. Combining the CDR3 with reference TRBV7-9 and TRBJ1-1 gives the whole variable domain DTGVSQNPRHKITKRGQNVTFRCDPISEHNRLYWYRQTLGQGPEFLTYFQNEAQLEKSRLLSDRFSAERPKGSFSTLEIQRTEQGDSAMYLCASSLTGGSEAFFGQGTRLTVV.